What follows are 18 T cell receptor beta chains derived from one specimen sequenced in a study of blood T cell repertoires in COVID-19. Using immunoSEQ multiplex PCR, the repertoire was profiled, and TCRdb retains in-frame clones only, with some absent. The sample shows approximately 140,000 clones, 85% to 90% of them seen only once. Sequences were obtained from peripheral blood. The origin of the receptors is an older woman with acute or convalescent COVID-19.

V gene TRBV7-9 combines with J gene TRBJ1-2; unclear D gene. Germline CDR1 reads SEHNR; CDR2 reads FQNEAQ (reference sequence). The germline V and J ends were trimmed by 1 base and 6 bases, with 15 bases remaining between them. The CDR3 is 15 residues long. The CDR3 DNA reads as TGTGCCAGCAGCTTAGGTACAGCCCCCTTGGATGGCTACACCTTC. Translating it yields CASSLGTAPLDGYTF.

This chain links TRBV19 with TRBJ1-1; D is possibly TRBD1 (5 bases). V was cut by 3 bases and J by 1 base, with 9 bases left in between. The CDR3 totals 14 residues. CDR1 is LNHDA and CDR2 is SQIVND in the germline V gene (reference sequence). DNA for the CDR3: TGTGCCAGTAGTATCGAACAGGCGAACACTGAAGCTTTCTTT. Translating it yields CASSIEQANTEAFF. The variable domain in full, completed from reference TRBV19 and TRBJ1-1, reads DGGITQSPKYLFRKEGQNVTLSCEQNLNHDAMYWYRQDPGQGLRLIYYSQIVNDFQKGDIAEGYSVSREKKESFPLTVTSAQKNPTAFYLCASSIEQANTEAFFGQGTRLTVV.

The rearrangement uses TRBV6-1 and TRBJ2-7; 12 nucleotides agree with TRBD1. The CDR3 consists of 15 residues. V was pared by 2 bases and J by 7 bases, with 6 bases of the junction left unmatched. Per the germline V gene, CDR1 is MNHNS and CDR2 is SASEGT. CDR3 DNA: TGTGCCAGCAGTGAACCGGGACAGGGGGCTGGGGAGCAGTACTTC. Protein product: CASSEPGQGAGEQYF.

This chain uses TRBV28 with TRBJ1-3; D remains unclear. The CDR3 sequence is 18 residues long. Germline-derived CDR1 and CDR2 are MDHEN and SYDVKM. Trimming shortened V by 4 bases and J by 4 bases, and 23 bases separated the two germline ends. The CDR3 sequence is CASSSLRGSSLAGNTIYF. CDR3 DNA sequence: TGTGCCAGCAGTTCCCTCCGGGGTTCCTCCCTGGCAGGAAACACCATATATTTT.

V gene TRBV21-1 combines with J gene TRBJ2-2; the D call TRBD1 from the table was never checked on the DNA. TRBV21-1 is termed a pseudogene. The CDR3 consists of 16 residues. CDR3 loop: CASSNLGTGRTGELFF. CDR3 nucleotides: TGTGCCAGCAGCAACCTCGGGACAGGGAGGACCGGGGAGCTGTTTTTT.

V usage is TRBV5-6 and J usage is TRBJ2-7, with a weak D call TRBD2 (5 bases). Germline-derived CDR1 and CDR2 are SGHDT and YYEEEE. The length of the CDR3 is 12 residues. V lost 1 base to trimming and J lost 5 bases, with 7 bases between them. The CDR3 protein is CASSLYGDEQYF. The DNA for the CDR3 is TGTGCCAGCAGCTTGTACGGGGACGAGCAGTACTTC.

CDR3 nucleotide sequence: TGTGCCAGCAGAAAGGACAGGGCGGACACTGAAGCTTTCTTT. It yields the protein CASRKDRADTEAFF. The V and J genes are TRBV28 and TRBJ1-1, with TRBD1 matching over 8 bases. With V trimmed by 6 bases and J by 3 bases, 6 bases remained unmatched. The CDR3 sequence is 14 residues long. CDR1 MDHEN and CDR2 SYDVKM come from the germline V gene.

The gene calls are TRBV4-1 and TRBJ2-1; D remains ambiguous. Germline values: CDR1 MGHRA, CDR2 YSYEKL. CDR3 size: 19 residues. Trimming removed 1 base at V and 2 bases at J, with 21 bases between. The CDR3 loop is CASSQAVLALTRTYNEQFF. In DNA form, the CDR3 reads TGCGCCAGCAGCCAAGCTGTCTTAGCCCTGACTCGGACCTACAATGAGCAGTTCTTC.

In its sample, this clone was seen once. V and J are TRBV28 and TRBJ2-7; perhaps TRBD2 as D (5 bases). With 5 bases removed from V and 2 bases from J, the gap between germline ends came to 13 bases. This CDR3 is 14 amino acids long. Germline V lookup: CDR1 MDHEN, CDR2 SYDVKM. DNA for the CDR3: TGTGCCAGCAGTACCCCGGGAACTCCCTACGAGCAGTACTTC. This codes for CASSTPGTPYEQYF. Full variable domain (remainder filled in from reference TRBV28 and TRBJ2-7): DVKVTQSSRYLVKRTGEKVFLECVQDMDHENMFWYRQDPGLGLRLIYFSYDVKMKEKGDIPEGYSVSREKKERFSLILESASTNQTSMYLCASSTPGTPYEQYFGPGTRLTVT.

This sequence joins TRBV28 and TRBJ1-2, with 10 bases identical to TRBD1. The CDR3 extends over 18 amino acids. The germline gives CDR1 MDHEN, CDR2 SYDVKM. J was trimmed by 0 bases and V by 4 bases; bases with no gene match: 11. CDR3 DNA sequence: TGTGCCAGCAGTTGGGCCTCAGGACAGGGGGGATCTAACTATGGCTACACCTTC. It specifies CASSWASGQGGSNYGYTF.

The chain links TRBV28 to TRBJ2-2; possibly TRBD2 for D (5 bases). V lost 6 bases, J lost 2 bases, and 19 bases lay in between. The CDR3 length is 17 residues. Looked up from germline, CDR1 is MDHEN and CDR2 is SYDVKM. The CDR3 protein is CASSPGRRGSNTGELFF. The CDR3 DNA follows: TGTGCCAGCAGCCCCGGGCGCCGGGGATCTAACACCGGGGAGCTGTTTTTT.

The J gene is TRBJ1-5, the V gene TRBV5-5, with D possibly matching TRBD1 (5 bases). The CDR3 is 13 amino acids. CDR1 is SGHKS, CDR2 YYEKEE, per germline (reference sequence). V lost 4 bases, J lost 6 bases, and 11 bases lay in between. The CDR3 coding sequence is TGTGCCAGCAGCCCGGACATCACTCAGCCCCAGCATTTT. Encoded protein: CASSPDITQPQHF.

The rearrangement links TRBV27 to TRBJ2-7, with unresolved D. V lost 0 bases, J lost 2 bases, and 8 bases lay in between. CDR1 is MNHEY and CDR2 is SMNVEV in the germline V gene (reference sequence). The CDR3 extends over 14 amino acids. The CDR3, as DNA: TGTGCCAGCAGTTTATCATATCAGGCCTACGAGCAGTACTTC. This codes for CASSLSYQAYEQYF.

V usage is TRBV11-2 and J usage is TRBJ2-7; 9 bases line up with TRBD1. CDR1 is SGHAT, CDR2 FQNNGV, per germline. The CDR3 sequence is 15 residues long. J lost 4 bases, V lost 0 bases, and 4 bases had no gene match. Here the CDR3 DNA reads TGTGCCAGCAGCTTAGATCGGACAGGGGATTACGAGCAGTACTTC. The encoded protein is CASSLDRTGDYEQYF. The complete variable domain, with remaining parts taken from reference TRBV11-2 and TRBJ2-7, reads EAGVAQSPRYKIIEKRQSVAFWCNPISGHATLYWYQQILGQGPKLLIQFQNNGVVDDSQLPKDRFSAERLKGVDSTLKIQPAKLEDSAVYLCASSLDRTGDYEQYFGPGTRLTVT.

This clone was recorded only once. This rearrangement joins TRBV19 to TRBJ2-1, with D unclear. The CDR3 is 14 residues long. Looked up from germline, CDR1 is LNHDA and CDR2 is SQIVND (reference sequence). The germline V and J ends were trimmed by 2 bases and 3 bases, with 8 bases remaining between them. CDR3 amino acids: CASSISQIYNEQFF. CDR3 bases: TGTGCCAGTAGTATAAGTCAGATCTACAATGAGCAGTTCTTC.

The V call is TRBV30, the J call TRBJ2-3; TRBD1 aligns across 7 bases. Germline V gene data show CDR1 as GTSNPN and CDR2 as SVGIG (reference sequence). CDR3 length: 12 amino acids. The trim removed 3 bases at V and 5 bases at J, leaving 2 bases unmatched. CDR3: CAWRAGGDTQYF. CDR3 nucleotide sequence: TGTGCCTGGAGAGCAGGGGGAGATACGCAGTATTTT.

The chain links TRBV5-6 to TRBJ2-2; D possibly corresponds to TRBD1 (6 bases). Germline CDR1 and CDR2: SGHDT and YYEEEE. The CDR3 is made up of 15 amino acids. V was pared by 0 bases and J by 4 bases, with 10 bases between. The CDR3 DNA reads as TGTGCCAGCAGCTTGGGCCGCAGGGGCACCGGGGAGCTGTTTTTT. The encoded protein is CASSLGRRGTGELFF.

This chain connects TRBV12-3 or TRBV12-4 to TRBJ1-2; D may be TRBD1 (5 bases). V gave up 2 bases and J gave up 6 bases, with 10 bases separating them. The CDR3 is 13 amino acids. The CDR3 sequence: CASSLSGINGYTF. The DNA of the CDR3 is TGTGCCAGCAGTTTATCAGGGATAAATGGCTACACCTTC.